Each of the 20 T cell receptor beta chains below was sequenced from the same sample in a study of blood T cell repertoires in COVID-19. This table comes from immunoSEQ multiplex PCR, and its TCRdb copy is limited to in-frame clones, with some not included. In the table there are 250,000 or so clones, 70% to 75% of which are singletons. Material: peripheral blood. Source of these receptors: a woman of 80 years or more with acute or convalescent COVID-19.

The CDR3 loop reads CASSSGTGDYGYTF. In DNA, the CDR3 is TGCGCCAGCAGCTCCGGGACAGGGGACTATGGCTACACCTTC. The chain is built from TRBV5-1 and TRBJ1-2; TRBD1 matches at 10 bases. J was trimmed by 3 bases and V by 3 bases; bases with no gene match: 2. Germline CDR1 reads SGHRS; CDR2 reads YFSETQ. CDR3 length: 14 amino acids. The full variable domain, its missing parts supplied by reference TRBV5-1 and TRBJ1-2, is KAGVTQTPRYLIKTRGQQVTLSCSPISGHRSVSWYQQTPGQGLQFLFEYFSETQRNKGNFPGRFSGRQFSNSRSEMNVSTLELGDSALYLCASSSGTGDYGYTFGSGTRLTVV.

This clone was seen only once. The chain has TRBV4-3 and TRBJ2-7; 8 bases are shared with TRBD2. The V and J ends lost 1 base and 3 bases, in that order; junction bases with no gene match: 5. The germline V gene encodes CDR1 LGHNA and CDR2 YSLEER. The CDR3 has 15 residues. In nucleotides, the CDR3 is TGCGCCAGCAGCCAAGCGTACAGCGGGGGCTACGAGCAGTACTTC. Its protein is CASSQAYSGGYEQYF.

This chain uses TRBV6-5 with TRBJ2-5; D uncertain. Trimming stripped 3 bases from V and 3 bases from J, with 8 bases between. The CDR3 loop spans 13 amino acids. Germline CDR1 and CDR2: MNHEY and SVGAGI. The CDR3 sequence: CASSYYSKETQYF. CDR3 DNA sequence: TGTGCCAGCAGTTATTACAGCAAAGAGACCCAGTACTTC.

J is TRBJ2-2 and V is TRBV4-1; weak D call: TRBD2 (5 bases). Germline V gene data show CDR1 as MGHRA and CDR2 as YSYEKL. V was shortened by 4 bases and J by 4 bases, with 16 bases between the two germline ends. The CDR3 spans 16 residues. The CDR3 coding sequence is TGCGCCAGCAGCCGCGGGCCCTCCCGGGGCACCGGGGAGCTGTTTTTT. Amino acid sequence: CASSRGPSRGTGELFF.

The chain has TRBV4-3 and TRBJ2-3; 8 nucleotides agree with TRBD2. From germline, CDR1 is LGHNA and CDR2 YSLEER. V gave up 4 bases and J gave up 2 bases; unmatched junction bases: 11. The CDR3 consists of 17 residues. Here the CDR3 DNA reads TGCGCCAGCAGCCCCGGGGGGGGCGGGGGGACCACAGATACGCAGTATTTT. It is translated as CASSPGGGGGTTDTQYF.

Worth noting for this clone: A read error may be the cause here, since a much bigger clone is one base away. The rearrangement uses TRBV6-1 and TRBJ2-7; tentatively, D is TRBD1 (5 bases). CDR1 and CDR2 from the germline V gene are MNHNS and SASEGT. The V gene lost 3 bases and the J gene lost 3 bases, with 9 bases spanning the gap. The CDR3 contains 13 residues. The CDR3, as DNA: TGTGCCAGCAGTGAGCAGGGTTTCTACGAGCAGTACTTC. Protein sequence: CASSEQGFYEQYF.

This clone has a handful of counts. This CDR3 is CASSISAGGPYYEQYF. The CDR3 coding sequence is TGTGCCAGTAGTATTTCGGCGGGAGGGCCATACTACGAGCAGTACTTC. The chain links TRBV19 to TRBJ2-7; the match to TRBD2 covers 9 bases. Looked up from germline, CDR1 is LNHDA and CDR2 is SQIVND (reference sequence). V was clipped by 3 bases and J by 3 bases; unmatched bases: 9. The length of the CDR3 is 16 residues.

V and J are TRBV4-1 and TRBJ2-3; 10 nucleotides align to TRBD2. V dropped 0 bases and J dropped 1; count of bases not matched to a gene: 7. CDR3 size: 18 residues. Per germline, CDR1 MGHRA and CDR2 YSYEKL. The chain's CDR3 is CASSQDARLAGGTDTQYF. The CDR3 DNA reads as TGCGCCAGCAGCCAAGACGCCCGACTAGCGGGCGGCACAGATACGCAGTATTTT.

The V call is TRBV30, the J call TRBJ2-7, with 8 bases that match TRBD1. Germline V lookup: CDR1 GTSNPN, CDR2 SVGIG (reference sequence). The CDR3 contains 13 residues. Germline trimming cut 2 bases from V and 3 bases from J; bases unmatched to any gene: 3. The CDR3: CAWSMDRDYEQYF. The DNA of the CDR3 is TGTGCCTGGAGTATGGACAGGGACTACGAGCAGTACTTC.

The J gene is TRBJ2-2, the V gene TRBV5-1; 9 bases align to TRBD1. This CDR3 has 15 residues. The germline gives CDR1 SGHRS, CDR2 YFSETQ. V gave up 4 bases and J gave up 7 bases; unmatched junction bases: 8. The CDR3 nucleotides read TGCGCCAGCAGCCCACCGGGACAGGGAAACGGGGAGCTGTTTTTT. Its protein product is CASSPPGQGNGELFF.

The gene calls are TRBV25-1 and TRBJ1-3; D unresolved. The CDR3 contains 15 residues. Germline V CDR1 and CDR2: MGHDK, SYGVNS. Trimming took 6 bases from V and 9 from J, leaving 21 bases between them. The CDR3 spells CASRPTTVVGSTIYF. CDR3 DNA: TGTGCCAGCAGGCCGACGACGGTGGTGGGGAGCACCATATATTTT.

V gene TRBV11-3 combines with J gene TRBJ2-2; possible D gene TRBD2, 6 bases. V was clipped by 1 base and J by 5 bases, with 11 bases between them. The CDR3 is made up of 15 amino acids. Germline V gene lookup returns CDR1 SGHNT and CDR2 YENEEA. Here the CDR3 DNA reads TGTGCCAGCAGCTTAGGGGACGCGGGGACCGGGGAGCTGTTTTTT. Translated, it gives CASSLGDAGTGELFF.

This clone appeared once. This chain connects TRBV5-1 to TRBJ2-1, with D possibly TRBD2 on 6 matching bases. V lost 3 bases, J lost 2 bases, and 12 bases lay in between. CDR3 length: 15 amino acids. Germline CDR1 is SGHRS and CDR2 is YFSETQ. CDR3 sequence reads: CASSSSGSAYNEQFF. CDR3 sequence (DNA): TGCGCCAGCAGCTCAAGCGGGTCTGCCTACAATGAGCAGTTCTTC.

The rearrangement joins TRBV10-3 to TRBJ1-2, with 10 bases that match TRBD1. Unmatched junction bases numbered 7, after V lost 6 bases and J lost 3 bases. Germline CDR1 and CDR2: ENHRY and SYGVKD. The CDR3 is made up of 15 amino acids. The DNA for the CDR3 is TGTGCCATCAGCGTACCGGGACAGGGGCACTATGGCTACACCTTC. Encoded protein: CAISVPGQGHYGYTF.

The chain couples TRBV4-3 to TRBJ1-1, with D perhaps TRBD1 (6 bases). Germline CDR1 LGHNA, CDR2 YSLEER. V shed 2 bases and J shed 7 bases, with 11 bases lying between them. CDR3 length equals 13 residues. The CDR3 here is CASSQQGMDEAFF. DNA of the CDR3: TGCGCCAGCAGCCAACAGGGGATGGATGAAGCTTTCTTT.

The chain couples TRBV7-9 to TRBJ2-5; possible D gene TRBD2, 5 bases. The CDR3 spans 15 residues. Trimming removed 4 bases at V and 2 bases at J, with 14 bases between. Germline values: CDR1 SEHNR, CDR2 FQNEAQ (reference sequence). The CDR3 DNA reads TGTGCCAGCAGCTCGGGAAACACAATTCAAGAGACCCAGTACTTC. It encodes CASSSGNTIQETQYF.

In DNA, the CDR3 is TGTGCCAGCAGCGTAGTACCAGAAGCTAACTATGGCTACACCTTC. Amino acids: CASSVVPEANYGYTF. The chain joins TRBV9 to TRBJ1-2; D not resolved. V was trimmed by 0 bases and J by 0 bases, leaving 9 bases between them. The CDR3 loop spans 15 amino acids. Looked up from germline, CDR1 is SGDLS and CDR2 is YYNGEE.

The V gene is TRBV19, the J gene TRBJ1-2; D is perhaps TRBD1 (6 bases). The germline CDR1 and CDR2 sequences are LNHDA and SQIVND (reference sequence). Trimming pared 8 bases from V and 7 bases from J, leaving 14 bases between. This CDR3 contains 12 residues. This CDR3 reads CASSHRDGGYTF. The CDR3 DNA follows: TGTGCCAGTTCCCACAGGGATGGTGGCTACACCTTC.

This clone was found once. Additional DNA sequences in this sample encode the identical CDR3. The CDR3 DNA reads as TGTGCCAGCAGCTTGTCCCAGGCCGGGGAGCTGTTTTTT. Translation: CASSLSQAGELFF. The chain combines TRBV7-2 with TRBJ2-2; D not resolved. Germline lookup yields CDR1 SGHTA and CDR2 FQGNSA. Trimming removed 3 bases from V and 6 bases from J, with 8 bases in between. The CDR3 is made up of 13 amino acids.

The chain uses TRBV3-1 (or the pseudogene TRBV3-2) and TRBJ1-2, with TRBD1 matching 7 bases. The CDR3 totals 16 residues. Trimming removed 3 bases from V and 5 bases from J; junction bases left unmatched: 12. CDR1 is LGHDT, CDR2 YNNKEL, per germline (reference sequence). The CDR3 region has the DNA TGTGCCAGCAGCCACCCAAGAGGGCAGGGGGAGTATGGCTACACCTTC. This translates into CASSHPRGQGEYGYTF.